This passage covers 7 T cell receptor beta chains from one sample sequenced in a study of identical twins. Each CDR3 protein gets one entry after TCRdb re-called the 5' RACE reads with MiXCR. Of about 340,000 distinct CDR3 sequences in the sample, about 10% are singletons; the top ten hold under 10%. The sample was naive T cells sorted from blood. These receptors all stem from a woman aged 45-60 years in good health.

This clonotype was counted many times. This chain links TRBV4-1 with TRBJ1-6; D not resolved. CDR1 MGHRA and CDR2 YSYEKL come from the germline V gene. CDR3 size: 14 residues. V was cut by 0 bases and J by 7 bases, with 7 bases left in between. This CDR3 is CASSQEQENSPLHF. CDR3 DNA: TGCGCCAGCAGCCAAGAGCAGGAGAATTCACCCCTCCACTTT.

This clonotype was counted between two and nine times. This sequence joins TRBV3-1 and TRBJ2-7; D is undetermined. The CDR3 contains 13 residues. V shed 3 bases and J shed 1 base, with 7 bases lying between them. The V gene's germline CDR1 is LGHDT and CDR2 YNNKEL (reference sequence). CDR3 sequence (DNA): TGTGCCAGCAGCCATTCGCCGTCCTACGAGCAGTACTTC. It encodes CASSHSPSYEQYF.

Note on this clonotype: The CDR3 does not end in the conserved phenylalanine or tryptophan, so this is likely a read error. This chain connects TRBV7-9 to TRBJ1-1, with D uncertain. V lost 3 bases to trimming and J lost 1 base, with 9 bases between them. The CDR3 length is 14 residues. In germline, CDR1 is SEHNR, CDR2 FQNEAQ (reference sequence). CDR3 in DNA: TGTGCCAGCAGCTTGTTAATCTCGAACACTGAAGCTTTCTAT. Amino acid sequence: CASSLLISNTEAFY.

This clonotype came up many times. The rearrangement joins TRBV7-9 to TRBJ1-1; D call uncertain. The CDR3 extends over 12 amino acids. Germline CDR1 is SEHNR and CDR2 is FQNEAQ (reference sequence). Between the trimmed V and J ends, which lost 4 bases and 5 bases, there was a span of 8 bases. This chain's CDR3 is CASSYGGTEAFF. DNA of the CDR3: TGTGCCAGCAGCTATGGTGGGACTGAAGCTTTCTTT.

The chain is built from TRBV5-1 and TRBJ1-2; TRBD1 is a possible D gene (5 bases). The CDR3 is 12 amino acids. The germline CDR1 and CDR2 sequences are SGHRS and YFSETQ. V shed 4 bases and J shed 6 bases, with 10 bases lying between them. Here the CDR3 reads CASSMGLDGYTF. DNA of the CDR3: TGCGCCAGCAGCATGGGACTGGATGGCTACACCTTC.

This clonotype was recorded many times. The chain is built from TRBV6-5 and TRBJ2-7; a weak D match, TRBD1 (6 bases). V was trimmed by 2 bases and J by 5 bases, leaving 10 bases between them. Germline lookup yields CDR1 MNHEY and CDR2 SVGAGI. CDR3 length: 13 amino acids. CDR3 coding DNA: TGTGCCAGCAGTTACAGGGGGTCCCACGAGCAGTACTTC. This translates into CASSYRGSHEQYF.

This clonotype has at least ten counts. The V gene is TRBV5-6, the J gene TRBJ2-7, with no clear D. CDR3 length equals 13 residues. CDR1 is SGHDT and CDR2 is YYEEEE in the germline V gene. V was shortened by 2 bases and J by 1 base, with 7 bases between the two germline ends. The CDR3 is CASSLRLSYEQYF. The CDR3 DNA follows: TGTGCCAGCAGCTTACGGCTATCCTACGAGCAGTACTTC.